The following is a TCR beta chain sequence with its context. The study sequenced TCR beta in blood CD8+ and CD4+ T cells. Negative isolation was applied to CD8+ and CD4+ T cells, and FACS enrichment was applied to TEMRA cells. The sample belongs to a study of CD8 T cells in Susac syndrome. With random hexamers, 0.5 to 1 ug RNA was reverse transcribed. TCRdb passed the immunoSEQ multiplex PCR reads through MiXCR, listing each CDR3 protein once. The data contain roughly 130,000 distinct CDR3 sequences, around 96% of them singletons. The J segment lost 4 bases and the V segment lost 0 bases, leaving 6 bases of the junction unmatched. This CDR3 is built from 16 residues. Germline values: CDR1 SGHRS, CDR2 YFSETQ.

This TCR derives from a human donor in good health. This rearrangement joins TRBV5-1 to TRBJ2-1, with 8 bases aligning to TRBD2. The sample comprised CD4+ T cells from PBMCs. CDR3 sequence (DNA): TGCGCCAGCAGCTTGGTAACTAGCGGAAAGTACAATGAGCAGTTCTTC. Its translation is CASSLVTSGKYNEQFF.